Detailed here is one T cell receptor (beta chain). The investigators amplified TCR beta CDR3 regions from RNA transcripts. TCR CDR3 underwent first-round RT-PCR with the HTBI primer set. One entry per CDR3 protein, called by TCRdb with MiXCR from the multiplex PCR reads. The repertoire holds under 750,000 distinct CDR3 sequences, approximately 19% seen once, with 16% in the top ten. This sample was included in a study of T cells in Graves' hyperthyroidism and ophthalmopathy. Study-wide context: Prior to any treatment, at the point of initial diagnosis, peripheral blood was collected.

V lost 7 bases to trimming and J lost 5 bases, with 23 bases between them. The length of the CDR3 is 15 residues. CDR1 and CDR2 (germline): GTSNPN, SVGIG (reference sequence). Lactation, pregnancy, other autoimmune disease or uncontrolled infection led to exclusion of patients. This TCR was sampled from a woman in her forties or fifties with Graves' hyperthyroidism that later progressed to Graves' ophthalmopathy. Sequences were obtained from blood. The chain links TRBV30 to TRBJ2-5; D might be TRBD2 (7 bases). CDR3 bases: TGTGCCTCGGGGCCGGGCAGGGGAGGGCGGGAGACCCAGTACTTC. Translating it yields CASGPGRGGRETQYF.